This T cell receptor (beta chain) was obtained from a study of technical replicates of blood from several donors. TCRdb's table, derived via immunoSEQ multiplex PCR, lists solely in-frame clones and lacks some. The table records around 80,000 clones, about 91% of them present only once. The CDR3 extends over 13 amino acids. The sequence was collected from a human donor in good health. The rearrangement uses TRBV21-1 and TRBJ2-7; the table names TRBD1, a call not compared with the DNA. TRBV21-1 is a pseudogene locus. Input material: T cells isolated from PBMCs. The CDR3 nucleotides read TGTGCCAGCACTCACAGACAGGAAAACGAGCAGTACTTC. It translates to CASTHRQENEQYF.